Listed below are T cell receptor beta chains from one sample, sequenced in a study of T cells in Graves' hyperthyroidism and ophthalmopathy. TCRdb processed the multiplex PCR reads anew with MiXCR; each CDR3 protein has one entry. The table shows about 400,000 distinct CDR3 sequences, with approximately 14% occurring only once. Source material: blood. The receptors shown here come from a woman aged 18-35 years with Graves' hyperthyroidism that later progressed to Graves' ophthalmopathy. The CDR3 runs from the conserved cysteine through the conserved F or W. Each record gives: D gene, J gene, V gene, clone size, CDR3 protein, CDR3 DNA. A D gene is named only where the DNA matches it firmly. Some rows mark clone size as missing; the rest say once, few, many or name a class of expanded clone.

D gene: -
J gene: TRBJ2-7
V gene: TRBV6-1
clone size: -
CDR3 protein: CASSPRGPAGQGVGYEQYF
CDR3 DNA: TGTGCCAGCAGTCCCCGGGGGCCGGCGGGGCAGGGGGTGGGCTACGAGCAGTACTTC

D gene: TRBD2
J gene: TRBJ2-1
V gene: TRBV5-1
clone size: few
CDR3 protein: CASSLGTSGANNEQFF
CDR3 DNA: TGCGCCAGCAGCCTAGGGACTAGCGGGGCTAACAATGAGCAGTTCTTC

D gene: TRBD2
J gene: TRBJ2-5
V gene: TRBV6-1
clone size: many
CDR3 protein: CASRRTSGRPEETQYF
CDR3 DNA: TGTGCCAGCAGACGAACTAGCGGGAGGCCGGAGGAGACCCAGTACTTC

D gene: -
J gene: TRBJ1-1
V gene: TRBV4-2
clone size: -
CDR3 protein: CASSQEPDREAFF
CDR3 DNA: TGTGCCAGCAGCCAAGAGCCAGACCGTGAAGCTTTCTTT

D gene: -
J gene: TRBJ1-5
V gene: TRBV28
clone size: many
CDR3 protein: CASSLNAGDIQPQHF
CDR3 DNA: TGTGCCAGCAGTTTGAATGCAGGGGATATACAGCCCCAGCATTTT

D gene: -
J gene: TRBJ1-1
V gene: TRBV2
clone size: many
CDR3 protein: CASRGTANTEAFF
CDR3 DNA: TGTGCCAGCAGAGGGACGGCCAACACTGAAGCTTTCTTT

D gene: -
J gene: TRBJ2-5
V gene: TRBV7-3
clone size: -
CDR3 protein: CASSLDAEAGTQYF
CDR3 DNA: TGTGCCAGCAGCTTAGATGCAGAGGCGGGGACCCAGTACTTC

D gene: -
J gene: TRBJ1-2
V gene: TRBV5-1
clone size: many
CDR3 protein: CASSRAQPRDTNYGYTF
CDR3 DNA: TGCGCCAGCAGCCGAGCGCAGCCTCGGGACACAAACTATGGCTACACCTTC

D gene: TRBD2
J gene: TRBJ2-1
V gene: TRBV9
clone size: many
CDR3 protein: CASSAKEREGYNEQFF
CDR3 DNA: TGTGCCAGCAGCGCGAAAGAGCGGGAGGGATACAATGAGCAGTTCTTC

D gene: -
J gene: TRBJ1-2
V gene: TRBV11-2
clone size: -
CDR3 protein: CASRQGGVGYTF
CDR3 DNA: TGTGCCAGCAGACAGGGTGGAGTTGGCTACACCTTC

D gene: -
J gene: TRBJ2-3
V gene: TRBV7-9
clone size: -
CDR3 protein: CASSPKFGRRAPSTDTQYF
CDR3 DNA: TGTGCCAGCAGCCCAAAATTTGGACGCAGGGCACCGAGCACAGATACGCAGTATTTT

D gene: TRBD1
J gene: TRBJ2-1
V gene: TRBV5-1
clone size: many
CDR3 protein: CASSLAGTGGYNEQFF
CDR3 DNA: TGCGCCAGCAGCTTGGCCGGGACAGGGGGCTACAATGAGCAGTTCTTC

D gene: TRBD2
J gene: TRBJ2-1
V gene: TRBV7-9
clone size: many
CDR3 protein: CASSLELAGGQFF
CDR3 DNA: TGTGCCAGCAGCTTGGAACTAGCGGGAGGGCAGTTCTTC

D gene: -
J gene: TRBJ2-7
V gene: TRBV11-2
clone size: many
CDR3 protein: CASSARPFDHEQYF
CDR3 DNA: TGTGCCAGCAGCGCGCGGCCGTTCGACCACGAGCAGTACTTC